This entry lists 24 T cell receptor beta chains sequenced from one sample in a study of blood T cell repertoires in COVID-19. Sequencing used immunoSEQ multiplex PCR; TCRdb keeps in-frame clones, though not all of them. Of about 380,000 clones in the sample, more than 75% are singletons; the top ten hold around 1%. The specimen sequenced was peripheral blood. The receptors were gathered from a human donor with acute or convalescent COVID-19. The donor label of this sample is uncertain.

The chain recombines TRBV7-2 with TRBJ2-2; 10 bases line up with TRBD2. CDR3 length: 15 residues. The ends lost 8 bases at V and 4 bases at J; junction bases unmatched: 7. CDR1 is SGHTA, CDR2 FQGNSA, per germline. The CDR3 is CASGLAGVVTGELFF. DNA for the CDR3: TGTGCCAGCGGGCTAGCGGGAGTAGTCACCGGGGAGCTGTTTTTT.

This chain connects TRBV7-2 to TRBJ1-5; D gene uncertain. V lost 5 bases to trimming and J lost 4 bases, with 6 bases between them. The CDR3 extends over 12 amino acids. The V gene's germline CDR1 is SGHTA and CDR2 FQGNSA. The CDR3 here is CASSPPNQPQHF. CDR3 bases: TGTGCCAGCAGCCCCCCTAATCAGCCCCAGCATTTT.

The CDR3 bases are TGTGCCAGCAGCGCTCGATGGGGGGGTAGCACTGAAGCTTTCTTT. This encodes CASSARWGGSTEAFF. J is TRBJ1-1 and V is TRBV9; perhaps TRBD1 as D (5 bases). The CDR3 is 15 amino acids. Germline assignment: CDR1 SGDLS and CDR2 YYNGEE. V was trimmed by 3 bases and J by 4 bases, leaving 16 bases between them. Combining the CDR3 with reference TRBV9 and TRBJ1-1 gives the whole variable domain DSGVTQTPKHLITATGQRVTLRCSPRSGDLSVYWYQQSLDQGLQFLIQYYNGEERAKGNILERFSAQQFPDLHSELNLSSLELGDSALYFCASSARWGGSTEAFFGQGTRLTVV.

This clone was seen a single time. This chain joins TRBV24-1 and TRBJ2-7; TRBD1 matches at 10 bases. From germline, CDR1 is KGHDR and CDR2 SFDVKD. The CDR3 has 15 residues. The ends lost 3 bases at V and 2 bases at J; junction bases unmatched: 3. The CDR3 loop is CATSDAGTGAYEQYF. The CDR3 DNA sequence: TGTGCCACCAGTGATGCCGGGACAGGGGCCTACGAGCAGTACTTC.

The chain links TRBV5-4 to TRBJ1-2, with 10 bases aligning to TRBD1. V dropped 0 bases and J dropped 7; count of bases not matched to a gene: 3. The CDR3 consists of 14 residues. Germline-derived CDR1 and CDR2 are SGHNT and YYREEE (reference sequence). CDR3 loop: CASSLGQGASGYTF. CDR3 coding DNA: TGTGCCAGCAGCTTGGGACAGGGGGCCTCTGGCTACACCTTC.

The chain has TRBV7-8 and TRBJ1-2, with a weak D call TRBD1 (6 bases). Deletions cut 1 base from V and 8 bases from J, with 14 bases between. This CDR3 has 14 residues. The germline V gene has CDR1 SGHVS and CDR2 FQNEAQ. The CDR3 DNA is TGTGCCAGCAGCTTAGTGCGGGGGCTGAAGGGCTACACCTTC. Translation: CASSLVRGLKGYTF.

This chain connects TRBV18 to TRBJ2-3; the D gene is possibly TRBD2 (6 bases). Germline V CDR1 and CDR2: KGHSH, LQKENI. The CDR3 has 15 residues. Trimming left V 6 bases short and J 0 bases short, with 13 bases between. The CDR3: CASSQSLASTDTQYF. Here the CDR3 DNA reads TGTGCCAGCTCCCAATCACTAGCCAGCACAGATACGCAGTATTTT.

The genes are TRBV7-9 and TRBJ2-3; TRBD1 matches at 7 bases. The ends lost 1 base at V and 5 bases at J; junction bases unmatched: 3. CDR3 size: 14 residues. Germline V lookup: CDR1 SEHNR, CDR2 FQNEAQ (reference sequence). This CDR3 is CASSLEQGRDTQYF. The CDR3 DNA reads TGTGCCAGCAGCTTAGAACAGGGGAGAGATACGCAGTATTTT.

V gene TRBV19 combines with J gene TRBJ1-5; possibly TRBD1 for D (6 bases). Germline V gene sequence: CDR1 LNHDA, CDR2 SQIVND (reference sequence). V was clipped by 1 base and J by 7 bases, with 11 bases between them. There are 14 residues in the CDR3. The CDR3 nucleotides read TGTGCCAGTAGTATAGCCAACAGGGACCAGCCCCAGCATTTT. This gives the protein CASSIANRDQPQHF.

V gene TRBV6-5 combines with J gene TRBJ2-7; D possibly corresponds to TRBD2 (5 bases). Germline CDR1 MNHEY, CDR2 SVGAGI. V dropped 10 bases and J dropped 4 bases, with 8 bases sitting between them. This CDR3 is 10 amino acids long. CDR3 sequence reads: CAIRDYEQYF. The CDR3 nucleotides read TGTGCCATACGGGATTACGAGCAGTACTTC.

The genes are TRBV5-1 and TRBJ2-7; 11 bases line up with TRBD2. Germline values: CDR1 SGHRS, CDR2 YFSETQ. The J segment lost 4 bases and the V segment lost 0 bases, leaving 6 bases of the junction unmatched. The CDR3 spans 16 residues. The chain's CDR3 is CASSLEGLAAVYEQYF. The CDR3 DNA sequence: TGCGCCAGCAGCTTGGAGGGACTAGCGGCGGTTTACGAGCAGTACTTC.

The genes are TRBV12-5 and TRBJ2-3, with 9 bases fitting TRBD2. Trimming took 7 bases from V and 1 from J; bases not matched to a gene: 6. The CDR3 is 15 amino acids. The germline V gene encodes CDR1 LGHNT and CDR2 FRNRAP. Written as DNA, the CDR3 is TGTGCTAGTGCCATTAGCGGGGGCGGCACAGATACGCAGTATTTT. It is translated as CASAISGGGTDTQYF.

The genes are TRBV5-1 and TRBJ2-5; 12 nucleotides agree with TRBD2. CDR1 is SGHRS, CDR2 YFSETQ, per germline. V gave up 6 bases and J gave up 2 bases; unmatched junction bases: 11. CDR3 length: 17 residues. The CDR3 is CASTLPRLAGEQETQYF. CDR3 DNA: TGCGCCAGCACCCTCCCTAGACTAGCGGGGGAACAAGAGACCCAGTACTTC.

This chain joins TRBV6-6 and TRBJ1-4, with D maybe TRBD1 (5 bases). Trimming removed 5 bases at V and 9 bases at J, with 16 bases between. This CDR3 contains 14 residues. Germline assignment: CDR1 MNHNY and CDR2 SVGAGI (reference sequence). The CDR3 DNA reads as TGTGCCAGCAGTACAAGCAGGGATATGAAAAAACTGTTTTTT. Protein: CASSTSRDMKKLFF.

The chain carries TRBV5-1 and TRBJ1-2, with 9 bases fitting TRBD1. J was trimmed by 7 bases and V by 5 bases; bases with no gene match: 9. CDR1 is SGHRS, CDR2 YFSETQ, per germline. This CDR3 contains 14 residues. CDR3 sequence: CASRRWGQGSGYTF. As DNA, the CDR3 is TGCGCCAGCAGGCGGTGGGGACAGGGATCTGGCTACACCTTC.

V is TRBV28 and J is TRBJ2-1; no definite D call. Trimming cost V 2 bases and J 5 bases, with 13 bases left between them. From germline, CDR1 is MDHEN and CDR2 SYDVKM. The CDR3 covers 15 residues. CDR3 residues: CASSLQRMTHNEQFF. CDR3 DNA sequence: TGTGCCAGCAGTTTACAAAGGATGACACACAATGAGCAGTTCTTC.

The chain has TRBV19 and TRBJ1-5; 7 bases fit TRBD1. Trimming cost V 2 bases and J 9 bases; bases outside gene matches: 10. The CDR3 covers 15 residues. The germline gives CDR1 LNHDA, CDR2 SQIVND (reference sequence). CDR3 loop: CASSIRDSGIRPQHF. The CDR3 nucleotides read TGTGCCAGTAGTATAAGGGACAGTGGCATACGGCCCCAGCATTTT.

The rearrangement links TRBV6-5 to TRBJ1-1; 7 bases fit TRBD1. CDR3 length: 12 residues. V dropped 6 bases and J dropped 8; count of bases not matched to a gene: 6. Germline assignment: CDR1 MNHEY and CDR2 SVGAGI. The CDR3 DNA is TGTGCCAGCAGCTACGGGACAGCAGAAGCTTTCTTT. This codes for CASSYGTAEAFF.

The CDR3 nucleotides read TGTGCCAGCAGGGACAGGGGGCGGGTAGTTACTGAAGCTTTCTTT. Its translation is CASRDRGRVVTEAFF. The chain has TRBV2 and TRBJ1-1; 11 bases are a match to TRBD1. Per germline, CDR1 SNHLY and CDR2 FYNNEI. The CDR3 spans 15 residues. Unmatched junction bases numbered 8, after V lost 6 bases and J lost 5 bases.

The CDR3 sequence is CAWSPSTGGLKSGYTF. CDR3 DNA: TGTGCCTGGAGTCCGTCCACAGGGGGGTTGAAGAGTGGCTACACCTTC. J is TRBJ1-2 and V is TRBV30, with 8 positions matching TRBD1. The CDR3 covers 16 residues. CDR1 is GTSNPN, CDR2 SVGIG, per germline (reference sequence). The V segment lost 2 bases and the J segment 7 bases; nucleotides outside the gene matches: 15.

The J gene is TRBJ1-1, the V gene TRBV4-1; D gene ambiguous. The CDR3 runs to 14 residues. CDR1 and CDR2 from the germline V gene are MGHRA and YSYEKL. V lost 4 bases and J lost 0, with 9 bases in between. DNA of the CDR3: TGCGCCAGCAGCCGGGAGGCCTTGAACACTGAAGCTTTCTTT. Amino acids: CASSREALNTEAFF.

The chain is built from TRBV3-1 (or the pseudogene TRBV3-2) and TRBJ1-6; 8 nucleotides agree with TRBD1. CDR3 length: 17 amino acids. The germline V gene encodes CDR1 LGHDT and CDR2 YNNKEL (reference sequence). With V trimmed by 2 bases and J by 0 bases, 3 bases remained unmatched. The CDR3 DNA sequence: TGTGCCAGCAGCCAAATCACAGGGGGCTCCTATAATTCACCCCTCCACTTT. This translates into CASSQITGGSYNSPLHF.

The J gene is TRBJ2-3, the V gene TRBV28, with TRBD1 matching over 7 bases. The germline V gene has CDR1 MDHEN and CDR2 SYDVKM. V was clipped by 3 bases and J by 4 bases; unmatched bases: 7. The CDR3 sequence is 15 residues long. CDR3 residues: CASSFPTGSADTQYF. The CDR3 coding sequence is TGTGCCAGCAGTTTCCCGACAGGGTCCGCAGATACGCAGTATTTT.

V gene TRBV19 combines with J gene TRBJ2-1, with 9 bases aligning to TRBD2. The ends lost 3 bases at V and 7 bases at J; junction bases unmatched: 7. There are 15 residues in the CDR3. CDR1 is LNHDA, CDR2 SQIVND, per germline (reference sequence). CDR3 loop: CASSIWREGLNEQFF. In nucleotides, the CDR3 is TGTGCCAGTAGTATTTGGCGGGAGGGCCTGAATGAGCAGTTCTTC.